This T cell receptor beta chain was captured by sequencing in a study of blood T cell repertoires in COVID-19 (TCRdb year 2020). Some background on the complete study: Collaborator samples came from the United States, Italy and Spain and covered acute and convalescent phases of COVID-19. The prospective study material was composed of cDNA or gDNA derived from T cells, B-cell-depleted T cells, or PBMCs. The dataset comprised deeply sampled blood TCRbeta repertoires from subjects exposed to, actively infected with, or recovered from COVID-19. The repertoires were released in a freely available public database intended as a resource for research on the immune response to SARS-CoV-2. Samples came from the ongoing ImmuneRACE study (first 160 participants) plus 1,254 subjects from 6 global collaborators. Sample metadata almost always included a de-identified subject ID, COVID-19 status, age in years and sex. HLA class I and class II types, where available, came from metadata supplied by the sample provider rather than from assay-based typing.

Collaborating institutions collected whole blood in K2EDTA tubes following their own protocols. For TCRbeta analysis, collaborators shipped samples as frozen whole blood, isolated PBMCs, or DNA extracted from either of those sample types. For this clone: Its cognate antigen has yet to be identified. Within one base of it there is no much larger clone, and no base qualities were kept.

As encoded in the germline V gene, CDR1 is KGHSH while CDR2 is LQKENI. The CDR3 starts with the cysteine, ends with the phenylalanine, and has 11 residues. Only the CDR3 portion is preserved as DNA: 33 bases, with reading frame beginning at the first base. Trimming takes 6 bases from V and 7 bases from J, and the germline ends sit 10 bases apart. TCRbeta CDR3 regions were amplified from genomic DNA by means of the immunoSEQ Assay, a bias-controlled multiplex PCR. Regarding the original processing steps: The number of nucleated cells in each sample was estimated by amplification of reference gene primers within the assay. Sequence reads were collapsed and filtered to measure the absolute abundance of every unique TCRbeta CDR3 rearrangement. For each sample, productive Simpson clonality was calculated by taking the square root of Simpson's diversity index across productive rearrangements. TCRdb carries this immuneACCESS record with in-frame sequences only. Its versions omit some clonotypes, under half of them owing to an unresolved V gene in the studies checked, with the rest unexplained. V and J calls and clone size are as listed in that table; D and trimming were resolved from the DNA. The table for this sample lists roughly 50,000 clones; 90% of them were counted only once. The ten most abundant clones make up around 8.2% of the sample.

Overall study results and their limits: Clinical and demographic metadata were provided uncurated, with the amount varying by source and participant.

The material sequenced was peripheral blood. This clonotype originated in a middle-aged woman with active COVID-19. The sequence links TRBV18 to TRBJ2-7, with TRBD1 perhaps the D gene, on 6 matching bases. CDR3 sequence: CASSPGQEQYF. The nucleotide sequence reads as follows: TGTGCCAGCTCTCCAGGACAGGAGCAGTACTTC.